The clone carrying this T cell receptor (beta chain) was found many times. What it recognizes is unknown. V was pared by 0 bases and J by 7 bases, with 8 bases of the junction left unmatched. The CDR3 is 15 residues long. Per germline, CDR1 KGHSY and CDR2 FQNENV. This sample stems from a study of T cells in Graves' hyperthyroidism and ophthalmopathy. Across the study: Peripheral blood collection took place at initial diagnosis, before any treatment.

TCR beta CDR3 regions were amplified from RNA. Primed by the HTBI set, a first-round RT-PCR was run on the TCR CDR3. TCRdb independently ran MiXCR on the multiplex PCR reads; one entry per CDR3 protein. The sample lists over 300,000 distinct CDR3 sequences, around 13% occurring once. Study observations and caveats: Most clonotypes that expanded in the thyroid above 0.001 also showed up in blood.

Ophthalmopathy patients showed a Clinical Activity Score of at least 3, NOSPECS grade of at least 4 and duration under 3 months. This TCR was recovered from a woman in her 40s with Graves' ophthalmopathy. The rearrangement uses TRBV16 and TRBJ2-7; 8 nucleotides line up with TRBD1. Specimen: blood. DNA for the CDR3: TGTGCCAGCAGCCAATCACGGACAGGGAGCAGGGAGCAGTACTTC. Translated, it gives CASSQSRTGSREQYF.